This T cell receptor beta chain was sequenced for a study of T cell repertoires in cytomegalovirus infection (dated by TCRdb to about 2019). For the wider study: Because public TCR beta signatures pointed to carriage of CMV infection together with the matching HLA type, the HLA type of each donor mattered for the analysis.

TCRdb lists the instrument as Illumina HiSeq 1500. The public sequencing data were trimmed at Q25 with fastp and processed into clonotypes with MiXCR by TCRdb, which kept only in-frame beta chains. Every entry covers one CDR3 protein and lists the most common genes and DNA from its rows. This sample holds under 350,000 distinct CDR3 sequences; over 7.5% were observed only once. The top ten clones comprise approximately 4.5% of the sample. Trimmed from V: 1 base; trimmed from J: 3 bases; junction bases lacking a gene match: 6. From the germline V gene, CDR1 is SGHDT and CDR2 is YYEEEE. Reading from cysteine to phenylalanine, the CDR3 counts 16 amino acids. Only the CDR3 part of the read is kept: 48 bases, read in frame from the first base. This clonotype was seen more than once but under ten times. This receptor's antigen is unknown. The record has no base qualities; no much larger clone is one base away.

General findings and caveats noted by the study authors: In both this cohort and an independent roughly 330-donor cohort, the cumulative frequency of public TCR beta family members distinguished carriers of CMV infection plus the relevant HLA type. The ex vivo response was dominated by HLA-C-restricted CMV-specific TCR beta clonotypes, which also provided the single most frequent clonotype in two of eight donors.

The receptor comes from a human donor in good health (CMV status not recorded). Some clones in this sample may be carry-over from other donors' samples. The rearranged chain carries TRBV5-6 and TRBJ2-7, and TRBD2 matches 11 of the central bases. Sequenced material: PBMCs. The CDR3 region: CASSLIAGGHIYEQYF. Here is the DNA: TGTGCCAGCAGCTTGATAGCGGGGGGGCATATCTACGAGCAGTACTTC.